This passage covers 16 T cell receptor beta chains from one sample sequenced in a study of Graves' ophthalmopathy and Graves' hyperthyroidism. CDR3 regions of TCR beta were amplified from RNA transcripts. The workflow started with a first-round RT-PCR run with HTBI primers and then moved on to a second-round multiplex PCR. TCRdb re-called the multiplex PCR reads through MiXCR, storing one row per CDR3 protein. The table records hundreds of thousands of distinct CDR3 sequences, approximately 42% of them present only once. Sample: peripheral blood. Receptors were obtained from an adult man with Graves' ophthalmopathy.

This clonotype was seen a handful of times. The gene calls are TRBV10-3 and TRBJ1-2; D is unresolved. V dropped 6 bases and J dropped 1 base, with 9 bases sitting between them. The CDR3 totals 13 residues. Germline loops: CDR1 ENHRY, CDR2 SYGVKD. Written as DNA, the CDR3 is TGTGCCATCAGGGTTCTCTTTAACTATGGCTACACCTTC. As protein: CAIRVLFNYGYTF.

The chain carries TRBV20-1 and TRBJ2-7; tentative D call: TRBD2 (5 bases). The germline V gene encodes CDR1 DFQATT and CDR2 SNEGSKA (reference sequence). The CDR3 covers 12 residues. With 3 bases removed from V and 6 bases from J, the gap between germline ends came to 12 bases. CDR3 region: CSARPGGREQYF. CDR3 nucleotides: TGCAGTGCTAGGCCGGGCGGGCGCGAGCAGTACTTC.

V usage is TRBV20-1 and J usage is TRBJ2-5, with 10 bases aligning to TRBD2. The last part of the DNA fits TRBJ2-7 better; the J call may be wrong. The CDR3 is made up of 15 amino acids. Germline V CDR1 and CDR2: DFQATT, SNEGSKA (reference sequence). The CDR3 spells CSARGLAGESYEQYF. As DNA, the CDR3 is TGCAGTGCTAGGGGGCTAGCGGGAGAATCCTACGAGCAGTACTTC.

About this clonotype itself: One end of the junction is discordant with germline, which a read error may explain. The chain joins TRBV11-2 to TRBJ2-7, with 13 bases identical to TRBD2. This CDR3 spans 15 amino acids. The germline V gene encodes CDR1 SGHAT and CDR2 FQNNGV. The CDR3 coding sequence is TGTGTCAGCAGCCCCGGGACTAGCGGGATGTACGAGCAGTACTTC. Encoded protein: CVSSPGTSGMYEQYF.

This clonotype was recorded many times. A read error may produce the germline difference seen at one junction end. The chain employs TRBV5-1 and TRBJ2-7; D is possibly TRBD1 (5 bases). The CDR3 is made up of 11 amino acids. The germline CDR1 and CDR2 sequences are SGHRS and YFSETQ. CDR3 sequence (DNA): TGTGCCAGCAGCTCGCAGGGCGAGCAGTACTTC. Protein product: CASSSQGEQYF. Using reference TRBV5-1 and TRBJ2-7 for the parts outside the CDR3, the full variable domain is KAGVTQTPRYLIKTRGQQVTLSCSPISGHRSVSWYQQTPGQGLQFLFEYFSETQRNKGNFPGRFSGRQFSNSRSEMNVSTLELGDSALYLCASSSQGEQYFGPGTRLTVT.

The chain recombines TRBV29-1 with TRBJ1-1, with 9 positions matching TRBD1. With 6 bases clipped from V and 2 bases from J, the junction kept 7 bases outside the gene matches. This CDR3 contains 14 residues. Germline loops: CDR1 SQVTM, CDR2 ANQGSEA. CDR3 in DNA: TGCAGCGTCCCGGGACAGGGACCAAACACTGAAGCTTTCTTT. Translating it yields CSVPGQGPNTEAFF.

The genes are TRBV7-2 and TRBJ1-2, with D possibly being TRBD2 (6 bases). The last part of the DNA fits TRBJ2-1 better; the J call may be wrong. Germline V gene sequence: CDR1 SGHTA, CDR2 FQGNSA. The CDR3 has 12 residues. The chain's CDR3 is CASSPRRGGQFF. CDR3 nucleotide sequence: TGTGCCAGCAGCCCACGGCGGGGAGGGCAGTTCTTC.

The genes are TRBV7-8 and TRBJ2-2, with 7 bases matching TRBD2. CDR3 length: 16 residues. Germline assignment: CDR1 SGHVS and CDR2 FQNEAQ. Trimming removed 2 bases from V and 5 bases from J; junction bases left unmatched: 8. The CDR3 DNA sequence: TGTGCCAGCAGCTTACTACGGGAGGTGTGGACCGGGGAGCTGTTTTTT. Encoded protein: CASSLLREVWTGELFF.

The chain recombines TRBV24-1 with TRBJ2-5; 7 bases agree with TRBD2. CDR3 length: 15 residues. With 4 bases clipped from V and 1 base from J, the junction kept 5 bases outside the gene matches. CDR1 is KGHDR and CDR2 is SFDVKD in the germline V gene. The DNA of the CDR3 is TGTGCCACCAGTGACACCGCTAGCGGCCAAGAGACCCAGTACTTC. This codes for CATSDTASGQETQYF.

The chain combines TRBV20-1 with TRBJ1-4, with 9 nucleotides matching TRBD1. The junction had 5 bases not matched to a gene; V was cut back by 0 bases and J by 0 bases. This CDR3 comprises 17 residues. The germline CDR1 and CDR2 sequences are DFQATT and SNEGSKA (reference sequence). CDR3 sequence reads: CSARDPTGGTTNEKLFF. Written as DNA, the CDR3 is TGCAGTGCTAGAGATCCGACAGGGGGTACAACTAATGAAAAACTGTTTTTT.

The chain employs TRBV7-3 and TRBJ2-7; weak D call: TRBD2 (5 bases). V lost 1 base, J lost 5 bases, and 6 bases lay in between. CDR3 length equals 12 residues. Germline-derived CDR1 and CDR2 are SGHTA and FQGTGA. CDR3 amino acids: CASSLMEDEQYF. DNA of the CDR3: TGTGCCAGCAGCTTAATGGAGGACGAGCAGTACTTC.

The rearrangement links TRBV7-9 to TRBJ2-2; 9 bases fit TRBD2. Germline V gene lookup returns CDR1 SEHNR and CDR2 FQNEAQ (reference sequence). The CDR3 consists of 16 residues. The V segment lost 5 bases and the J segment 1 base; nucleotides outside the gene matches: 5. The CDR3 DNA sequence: TGTGCCAGCAGCACCGGACTAGCGAGGAACACCGGGGAGCTGTTTTTT. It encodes CASSTGLARNTGELFF.

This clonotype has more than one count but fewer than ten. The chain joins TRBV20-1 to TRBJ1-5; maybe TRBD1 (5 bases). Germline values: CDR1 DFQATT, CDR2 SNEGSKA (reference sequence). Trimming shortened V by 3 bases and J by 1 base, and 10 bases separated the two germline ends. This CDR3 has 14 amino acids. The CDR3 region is CSARIGASNQPQHF. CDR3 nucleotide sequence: TGCAGTGCTAGGATAGGGGCAAGCAATCAGCCCCAGCATTTT.

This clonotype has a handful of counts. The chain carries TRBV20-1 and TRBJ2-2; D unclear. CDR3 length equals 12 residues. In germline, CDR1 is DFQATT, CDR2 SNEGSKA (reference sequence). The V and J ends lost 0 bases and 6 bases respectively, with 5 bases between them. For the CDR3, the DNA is TGCAGTGCTAGAGATTTAGCCGGGGAGCTGTTTTTT. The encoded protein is CSARDLAGELFF.

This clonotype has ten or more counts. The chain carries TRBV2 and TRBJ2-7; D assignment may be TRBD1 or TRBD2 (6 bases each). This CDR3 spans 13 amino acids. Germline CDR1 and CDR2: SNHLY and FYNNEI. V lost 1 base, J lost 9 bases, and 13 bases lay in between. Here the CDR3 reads CASSEVRGHVQYF. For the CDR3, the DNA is TGTGCCAGCAGTGAAGTTCGGGGGCATGTGCAGTACTTC.

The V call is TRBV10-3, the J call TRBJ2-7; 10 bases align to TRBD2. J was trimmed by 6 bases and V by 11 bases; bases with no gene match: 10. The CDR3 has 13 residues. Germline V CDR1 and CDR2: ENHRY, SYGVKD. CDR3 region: CAVQPGLAIEQYF. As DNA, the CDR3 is TGTGCCGTTCAACCGGGACTAGCGATCGAGCAGTACTTC.